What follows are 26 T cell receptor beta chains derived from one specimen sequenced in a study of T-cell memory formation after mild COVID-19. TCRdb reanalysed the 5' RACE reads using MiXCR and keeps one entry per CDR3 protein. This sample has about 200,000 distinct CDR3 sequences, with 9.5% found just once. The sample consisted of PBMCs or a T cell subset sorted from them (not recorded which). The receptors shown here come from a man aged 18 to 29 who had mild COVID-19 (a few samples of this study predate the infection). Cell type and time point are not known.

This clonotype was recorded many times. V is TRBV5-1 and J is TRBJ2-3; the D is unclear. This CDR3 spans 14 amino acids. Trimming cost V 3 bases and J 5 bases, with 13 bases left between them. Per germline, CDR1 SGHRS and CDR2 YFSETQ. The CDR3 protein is CASSSGNRGDTQYF. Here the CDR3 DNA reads TGCGCCAGCAGCTCAGGCAACCGAGGAGATACGCAGTATTTT.

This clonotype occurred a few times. The CDR3 DNA reads as TGTGCCAGCAGTGAAGATAGCGGCAGACCCTACGAGCAGTACTTC. This sequence encodes CASSEDSGRPYEQYF. This chain connects TRBV25-1 to TRBJ2-7; possible D gene TRBD2, 6 bases. With 2 bases removed from V and 2 bases from J, the gap between germline ends came to 13 bases. Germline values: CDR1 MGHDK, CDR2 SYGVNS. The CDR3 consists of 15 residues.

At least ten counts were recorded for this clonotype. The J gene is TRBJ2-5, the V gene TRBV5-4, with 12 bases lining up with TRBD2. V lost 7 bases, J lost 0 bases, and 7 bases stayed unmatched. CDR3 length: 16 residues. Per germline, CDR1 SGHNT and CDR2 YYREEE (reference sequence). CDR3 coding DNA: TGTGCCAGCTCTCGAGGACTAGCGGGAAACCAAGAGACCCAGTACTTC. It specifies CASSRGLAGNQETQYF. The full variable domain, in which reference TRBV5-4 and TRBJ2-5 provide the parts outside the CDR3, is ETGVTQSPTHLIKTRGQQVTLRCSSQSGHNTVSWYQQALGQGPQFIFQYYREEENGRGNFPPRFSGLQFPNYSSELNVNALELDDSALYLCASSRGLAGNQETQYFGPGTRLLVL.

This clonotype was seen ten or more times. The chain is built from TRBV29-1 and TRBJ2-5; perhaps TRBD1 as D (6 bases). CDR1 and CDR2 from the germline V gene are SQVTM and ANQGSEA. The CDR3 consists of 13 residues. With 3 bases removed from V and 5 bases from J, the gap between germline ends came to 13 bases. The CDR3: CSVDSGAGETQYF. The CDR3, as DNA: TGCAGCGTTGACTCAGGGGCTGGGGAGACCCAGTACTTC.

CDR3 in DNA: TGTGCCACGGGGGGGACGGGAGGATACACTGAAGCTTTCTTT. It specifies CATGGTGGYTEAFF. V and J are TRBV2 and TRBJ1-1; a possible D gene is TRBD1 (5 bases). The CDR3 covers 14 residues. V dropped 10 bases and J dropped 3 bases, with 18 bases sitting between them. Germline V gives CDR1 SNHLY, CDR2 FYNNEI.

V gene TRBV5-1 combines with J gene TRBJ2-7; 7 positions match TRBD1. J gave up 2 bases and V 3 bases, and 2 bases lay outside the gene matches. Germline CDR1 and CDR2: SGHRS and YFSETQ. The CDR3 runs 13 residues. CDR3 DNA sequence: TGCGCCAGCAGCTCGACAGGGACCTACGAGCAGTACTTC. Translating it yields CASSSTGTYEQYF.

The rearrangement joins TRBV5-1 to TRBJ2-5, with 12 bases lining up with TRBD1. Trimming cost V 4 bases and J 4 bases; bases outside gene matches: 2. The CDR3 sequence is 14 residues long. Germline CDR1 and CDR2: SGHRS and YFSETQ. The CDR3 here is CASSGTGGRETQYF. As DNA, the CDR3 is TGCGCCAGCAGCGGGACAGGGGGCCGAGAGACCCAGTACTTC.

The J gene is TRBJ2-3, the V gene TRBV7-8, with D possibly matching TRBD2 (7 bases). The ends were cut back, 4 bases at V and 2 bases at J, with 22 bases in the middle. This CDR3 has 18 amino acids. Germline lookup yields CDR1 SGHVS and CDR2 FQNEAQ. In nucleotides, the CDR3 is TGTGCCAGCAGCTCCTTCCAGAGGGGGGGTCGGACCACAGATACGCAGTATTTT. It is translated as CASSSFQRGGRTTDTQYF.

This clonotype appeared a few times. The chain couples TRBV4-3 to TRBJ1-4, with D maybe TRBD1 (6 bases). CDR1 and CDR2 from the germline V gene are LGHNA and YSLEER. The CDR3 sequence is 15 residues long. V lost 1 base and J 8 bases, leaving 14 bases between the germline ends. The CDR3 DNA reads TGCGCCAGCAGCCAAGTATACAGGGTCGTCGAAAAACTGTTTTTT. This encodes CASSQVYRVVEKLFF.

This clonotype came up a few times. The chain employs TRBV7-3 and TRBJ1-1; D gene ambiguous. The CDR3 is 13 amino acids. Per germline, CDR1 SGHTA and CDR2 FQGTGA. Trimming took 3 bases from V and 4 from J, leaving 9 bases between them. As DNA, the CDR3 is TGTGCCAGCAGCTTGGACCCGTCCACTGAAGCTTTCTTT. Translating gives CASSLDPSTEAFF.

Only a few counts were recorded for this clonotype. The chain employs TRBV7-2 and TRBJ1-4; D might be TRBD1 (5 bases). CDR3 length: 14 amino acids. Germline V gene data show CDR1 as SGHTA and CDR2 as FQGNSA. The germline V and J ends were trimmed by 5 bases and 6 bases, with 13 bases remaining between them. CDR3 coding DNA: TGTGCCAGCAGCCTCGGCAGGGTGGATGAAAAACTGTTTTTT. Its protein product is CASSLGRVDEKLFF.

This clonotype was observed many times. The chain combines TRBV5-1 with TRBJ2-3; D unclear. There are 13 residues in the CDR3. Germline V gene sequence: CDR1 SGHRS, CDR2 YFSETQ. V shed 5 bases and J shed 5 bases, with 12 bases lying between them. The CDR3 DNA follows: TGCGCCAGCAGGTGGAGCGACGGAGATACGCAGTATTTT. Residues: CASRWSDGDTQYF.

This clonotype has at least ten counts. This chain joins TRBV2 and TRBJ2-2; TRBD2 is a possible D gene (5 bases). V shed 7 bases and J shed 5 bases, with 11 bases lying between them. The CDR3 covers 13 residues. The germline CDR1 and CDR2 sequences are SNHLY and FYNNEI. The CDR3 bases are TGTGCCAGCACGGGGATTGGGACCGGGGAGCTGTTTTTT. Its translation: CASTGIGTGELFF.

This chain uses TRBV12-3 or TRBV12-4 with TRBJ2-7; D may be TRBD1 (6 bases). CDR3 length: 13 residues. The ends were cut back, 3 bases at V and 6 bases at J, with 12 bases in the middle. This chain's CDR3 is CASSFNRESEQYF. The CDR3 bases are TGTGCCAGCAGTTTTAACAGGGAAAGCGAGCAGTACTTC.

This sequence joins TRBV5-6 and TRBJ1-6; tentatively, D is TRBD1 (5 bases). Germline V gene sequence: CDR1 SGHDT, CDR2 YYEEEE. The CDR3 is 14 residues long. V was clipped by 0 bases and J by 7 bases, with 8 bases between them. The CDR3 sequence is CASSLGTWNSPLHF. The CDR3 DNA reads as TGTGCCAGCAGCTTGGGGACATGGAATTCACCCCTCCACTTT. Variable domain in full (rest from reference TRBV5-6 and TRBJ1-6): DAGVTQSPTHLIKTRGQQVTLRCSPKSGHDTVSWYQQALGQGPQFIFQYYEEEERQRGNFPDRFSGHQFPNYSSELNVNALLLGDSALYLCASSLGTWNSPLHFGNGTRLTVT.

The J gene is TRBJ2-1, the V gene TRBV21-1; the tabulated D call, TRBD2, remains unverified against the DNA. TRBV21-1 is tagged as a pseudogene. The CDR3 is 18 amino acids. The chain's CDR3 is CASSRGRRTSGGAGEQFF. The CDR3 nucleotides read TGTGCCAGCAGCCGCGGGCGCCGGACTAGCGGGGGGGCTGGTGAGCAGTTCTTC.

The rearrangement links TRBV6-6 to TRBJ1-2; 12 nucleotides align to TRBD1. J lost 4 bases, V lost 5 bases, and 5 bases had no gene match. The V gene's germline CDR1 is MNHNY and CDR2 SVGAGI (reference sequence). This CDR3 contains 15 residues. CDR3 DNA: TGTGCCAGCAGTGCAGGGACAGGGGGCATCTATGGCTACACCTTC. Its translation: CASSAGTGGIYGYTF.

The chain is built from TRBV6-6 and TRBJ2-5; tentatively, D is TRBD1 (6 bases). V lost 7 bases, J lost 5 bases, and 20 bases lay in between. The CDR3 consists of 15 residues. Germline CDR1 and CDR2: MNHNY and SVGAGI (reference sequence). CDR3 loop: CASTEGGQGMETQYF. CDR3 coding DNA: TGTGCCAGCACCGAAGGGGGTCAGGGGATGGAGACCCAGTACTTC.

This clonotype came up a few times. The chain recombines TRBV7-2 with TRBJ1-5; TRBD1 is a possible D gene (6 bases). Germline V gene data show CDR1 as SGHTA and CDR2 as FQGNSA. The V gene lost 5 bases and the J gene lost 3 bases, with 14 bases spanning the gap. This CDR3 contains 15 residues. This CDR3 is CASSPTTGSNQPQHF. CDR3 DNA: TGTGCCAGCAGCCCGACTACAGGGTCCAATCAGCCCCAGCATTTT.

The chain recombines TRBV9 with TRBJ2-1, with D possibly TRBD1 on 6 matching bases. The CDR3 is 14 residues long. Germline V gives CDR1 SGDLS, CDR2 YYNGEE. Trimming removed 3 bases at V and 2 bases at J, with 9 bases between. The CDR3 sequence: CASSAGQTYNEQFF. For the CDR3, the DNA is TGTGCCAGCAGCGCTGGACAGACCTACAATGAGCAGTTCTTC.

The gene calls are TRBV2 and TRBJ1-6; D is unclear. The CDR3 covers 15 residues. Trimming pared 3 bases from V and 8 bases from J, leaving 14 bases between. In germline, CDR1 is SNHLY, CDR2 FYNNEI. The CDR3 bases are TGTGCCAGCAGTGAGGCGGTTGGGGAGCATTCACCCCTCCACTTT. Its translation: CASSEAVGEHSPLHF.

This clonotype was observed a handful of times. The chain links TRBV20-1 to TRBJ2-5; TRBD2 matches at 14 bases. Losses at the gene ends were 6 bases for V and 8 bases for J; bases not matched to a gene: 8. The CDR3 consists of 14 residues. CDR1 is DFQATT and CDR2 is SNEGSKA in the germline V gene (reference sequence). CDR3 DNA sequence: TGCAGTGCCCTAGGGACTAGCGGGGGACTAACCCAGTACTTC. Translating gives CSALGTSGGLTQYF.

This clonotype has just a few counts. DNA of the CDR3: TGCAGTGCCAGCGGGGTCCGCTACGAGCAGTACTTC. This translates into CSASGVRYEQYF. This chain links TRBV20-1 with TRBJ2-7, with 7 bases that match TRBD2. V gave up 6 bases and J gave up 3 bases; unmatched junction bases: 5. CDR1 and CDR2 from the germline V gene are DFQATT and SNEGSKA (reference sequence). The CDR3 has 12 amino acids.

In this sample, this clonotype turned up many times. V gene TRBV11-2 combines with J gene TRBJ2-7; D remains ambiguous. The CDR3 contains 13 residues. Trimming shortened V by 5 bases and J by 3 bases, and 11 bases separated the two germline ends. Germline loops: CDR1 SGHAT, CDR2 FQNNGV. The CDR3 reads CASSLTDGYEQYF. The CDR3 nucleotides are TGTGCCAGCAGCCTAACCGACGGCTACGAGCAGTACTTC.

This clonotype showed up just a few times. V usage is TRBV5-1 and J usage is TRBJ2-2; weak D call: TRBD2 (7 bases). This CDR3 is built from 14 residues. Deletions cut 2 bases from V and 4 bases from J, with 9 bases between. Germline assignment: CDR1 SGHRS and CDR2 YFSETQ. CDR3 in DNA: TGCGCCAGCAGCTTCCGGGGGGCCACCGGGGAGCTGTTTTTT. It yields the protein CASSFRGATGELFF. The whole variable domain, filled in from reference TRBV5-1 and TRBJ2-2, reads KAGVTQTPRYLIKTRGQQVTLSCSPISGHRSVSWYQQTPGQGLQFLFEYFSETQRNKGNFPGRFSGRQFSNSRSEMNVSTLELGDSALYLCASSFRGATGELFFGEGSRLTVL.

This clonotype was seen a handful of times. The CDR3 nucleotides read TGTGCCAGCTCGACCGGGGGGGCTGGAAACACCATATATTTT. This translates into CASSTGGAGNTIYF. The genes are TRBV18 and TRBJ1-3, with D possibly matching TRBD1 (5 bases). V dropped 6 bases and J dropped 2 bases, with 11 bases sitting between them. CDR3 size: 14 residues. Germline assignment: CDR1 KGHSH and CDR2 LQKENI.